Given below is one TCR beta chain in context. Sequencing used immunoSEQ multiplex PCR; TCRdb keeps in-frame clones, though not all of them. The sample has 70,000 or so clones, roughly 82% seen once. The record originates from a study of control samples from healthy donors and cancer patients. V was cut by 5 bases and J by 2 bases, with 9 bases left in between. Per the germline V gene, CDR1 is SGHRS and CDR2 is YFSETQ. The CDR3 is made up of 13 amino acids. The rearrangement uses TRBV5-1 and TRBJ2-3; D remains ambiguous. The TCR comes from a man aged 45-65 years in good health. Sequencing was carried out using blood. DNA for the CDR3: TGCGCCAGCAGACCTATCCCCACAGATACGCAGTATTTT. Translating gives CASRPIPTDTQYF. The full variable domain, its missing parts supplied by reference TRBV5-1 and TRBJ2-3, is KAGVTQTPRYLIKTRGQQVTLSCSPISGHRSVSWYQQTPGQGLQFLFEYFSETQRNKGNFPGRFSGRQFSNSRSEMNVSTLELGDSALYLCASRPIPTDTQYFGPGTRLTVL.